This TCR beta chain originates from a study of T-cell memory formation after mild COVID-19. The V gene's germline CDR1 is SGDLS and CDR2 YYNGEE. The V end was cut by 0 bases, the J end by 8 bases, with 15 bases between. The CDR3 is made up of 15 amino acids. A 5'RACE reaction primed in the constant segment made cDNA libraries of TCR alpha and TCR beta, and these carried sample barcodes and UMIs. TCRdb called the 5' RACE reads again in MiXCR, with one record for every CDR3 protein. The repertoire holds about 450,000 distinct CDR3 sequences, with about 25% as singletons. This clonotype was observed a few times.

The TCR sequence derives from an adult woman who had mild COVID-19 (a few samples of this study predate the infection). Cell type and time point are not known. The sequenced material came from PBMCs or a T cell subset sorted from them (not recorded which). The rearrangement uses TRBV9 and TRBJ2-1; TRBD2 might be the D (6 bases). CDR3 sequence reads: CASSVVAGPLYEQFF. The CDR3 DNA follows: TGTGCCAGCAGCGTAGTGGCGGGGCCCTTATATGAGCAGTTCTTC.